The 17 T cell receptor beta chains in this list originate from one sample, sequenced in a study of beta chain features in type 1 diabetes listed by TCRdb under 2018. Findings and caveats that apply to the study as a whole: A moderate but significant shortening of TCRB CDR3 length was observed in type 1 diabetes patients in all four CD4+ subsets.

The library came from the immunoSEQ multiplex PCR assay. The entire amount of isolated RNA was reverse transcribed using the High Capacity cDNA Reverse Transcription Kit, so the sequenced TCRB transcripts were expressed ones. TCRdb took this table from immuneACCESS and kept in-frame rearrangements with V and J called. Such tables lack part of the clones; where checked against another copy, unresolved V genes explain under half of the gap, and the rest is unexplained. Across this sample there are about 230,000 clones, with under 20% seen only once. The ten largest clones take up 0.085% of the sample. No antigens are known for them. The specimen was naive CD4+ T cells from blood. This specimen's cell subset or site label, interpreted: true naive CD4+ T cells. The receptors were gathered from a man under 40 with type 1 diabetes.

Only a few counts were recorded for this clone. The chain combines TRBV28 with TRBJ2-7; D is possibly TRBD1 (6 bases). Germline V gives CDR1 MDHEN, CDR2 SYDVKM. This CDR3 has 15 amino acids. Trimming took 6 bases from V and 0 from J, leaving 15 bases between them. CDR3 protein: CASSAPGHPSYEQYF. The CDR3 nucleotides are TGTGCCAGCAGCGCTCCGGGACATCCCTCCTACGAGCAGTACTTC.

This clone was counted between two and nine times. V usage is TRBV18 and J usage is TRBJ1-1; D call uncertain. Germline V lookup: CDR1 KGHSH, CDR2 LQKENI. Trimming shortened V by 2 bases and J by 1 base, and 11 bases separated the two germline ends. This CDR3 is 15 amino acids long. CDR3 sequence: CASSPAATANTEAFF. The CDR3 coding sequence is TGTGCCAGCTCACCAGCCGCGACGGCGAACACTGAAGCTTTCTTT.

This clone was seen a handful of times. The chain uses TRBV4-1 and TRBJ2-3; D might be TRBD1 (5 bases). The V gene's germline CDR1 is MGHRA and CDR2 YSYEKL. Trimming shortened V by 4 bases and J by 5 bases, and 13 bases separated the two germline ends. The CDR3 loop spans 14 amino acids. CDR3 bases: TGCGCCAGCAGCCTCCAGGGTCTGAAAGATACGCAGTATTTT. Its protein product is CASSLQGLKDTQYF.

V and J are TRBV10-3 and TRBJ2-6, with D tentatively TRBD2 (6 bases). The germline V and J ends were trimmed by 7 bases and 4 bases, with 17 bases remaining between them. Looked up from germline, CDR1 is ENHRY and CDR2 is SYGVKD. The CDR3 has 16 residues. The DNA of the CDR3 is TGTGCCATCACCCGAGCGGGTGCAGAAGGGGCCAACGTCCTGACTTTC. As protein: CAITRAGAEGANVLTF.

The chain uses TRBV7-2 and TRBJ2-5; TRBD1 is a possible D gene (6 bases). There are 15 residues in the CDR3. Looked up from germline, CDR1 is SGHTA and CDR2 is FQGNSA. V was clipped by 1 base and J by 2 bases, with 11 bases between them. The DNA of the CDR3 is TGTGCCAGCAGCTTAGATCCCGGGACACAAGAGACCCAGTACTTC. It codes for CASSLDPGTQETQYF.

In its sample, this clone was seen a few times. The V and J genes are TRBV29-1 and TRBJ2-5; D remains ambiguous. CDR1 is SQVTM, CDR2 ANQGSEA, per germline. V lost 6 bases, J lost 3 bases, and 11 bases lay in between. This CDR3 spans 12 amino acids. The CDR3: CSVLSGEETQYF. The CDR3 coding sequence is TGCAGCGTCCTTTCGGGTGAAGAGACCCAGTACTTC.

This clone appeared a few times. The genes are TRBV15 and TRBJ2-7; 12 bases agree with TRBD2. The germline CDR1 and CDR2 sequences are LNHNV and YYDKDF (reference sequence). J gave up 0 bases and V 4 bases, and 1 base lay outside the gene matches. The CDR3 extends over 15 amino acids. The CDR3 spells CATSTTSGSSYEQYF. The DNA for the CDR3 is TGTGCCACCAGCACGACTAGCGGGAGCTCCTACGAGCAGTACTTC.

The chain carries TRBV30 and TRBJ1-2; D is perhaps TRBD1 (6 bases). V lost 4 bases and J 5 bases, leaving 11 bases between the germline ends. CDR1 GTSNPN and CDR2 SVGIG come from the germline V gene (reference sequence). The CDR3 contains 12 residues. CDR3 sequence (DNA): TGTGCCTGGACGGTGGGGGCTTATGGCTACACCTTC. Amino acid sequence: CAWTVGAYGYTF. Full variable domain (remainder filled in from reference TRBV30 and TRBJ1-2): SQTIHQWPATLVQPVGSPLSLECTVEGTSNPNLYWYRQAAGRGLQLLFYSVGIGQISSEVPQNLSASRPQDRQFILSSKKLLLSDSGFYLCAWTVGAYGYTFGSGTRLTVV.

The rearrangement joins TRBV7-2 to TRBJ2-4; 7 nucleotides line up with TRBD1. Looked up from germline, CDR1 is SGHTA and CDR2 is FQGNSA. This CDR3 is 14 amino acids long. The V segment lost 4 bases and the J segment 3 bases; nucleotides outside the gene matches: 3. As DNA, the CDR3 is TGTGCCAGCAGCTCTGGGACAGTCAAAAACATTCAGTACTTC. Protein sequence: CASSSGTVKNIQYF. The whole variable domain, remainder taken from reference TRBV7-2 and TRBJ2-4, is GAGVSQSPSNKVTEKGKDVELRCDPISGHTALYWYRQSLGQGLEFLIYFQGNSAPDKSGLPSDRFSAERTGGSVSTLTIQRTQQEDSAVYLCASSSGTVKNIQYFGAGTRLSVL.

The chain is built from TRBV4-3 and TRBJ2-2; 7 bases are a match to TRBD2. Trimming cost V 0 bases and J 1 base; bases outside gene matches: 8. This CDR3 has 18 residues. Germline values: CDR1 LGHNA, CDR2 YSLEER. The DNA of the CDR3 is TGCGCCAGCAGCCAAGAAGGTCCTGCGGGAGTGAACACCGGGGAGCTGTTTTTT. Protein sequence: CASSQEGPAGVNTGELFF.

A few counts support this clone. The chain recombines TRBV7-2 with TRBJ2-1, with 11 bases identical to TRBD2. The J segment lost 1 base and the V segment lost 5 bases, leaving 4 bases of the junction unmatched. Germline CDR1 and CDR2: SGHTA and FQGNSA. There are 16 residues in the CDR3. The CDR3 nucleotides read TGTGCCAGCAGCGAACTAGCGGGAGTTTCCTACAATGAGCAGTTCTTC. The encoded protein is CASSELAGVSYNEQFF.

This clone has just a few counts. The chain combines TRBV7-2 with TRBJ2-3; 7 nucleotides align to TRBD1. The V segment lost 5 bases and the J segment 6 bases; nucleotides outside the gene matches: 8. The CDR3 is 14 amino acids. CDR1 and CDR2 from the germline V gene are SGHTA and FQGNSA. In DNA form, the CDR3 reads TGTGCCAGCAGCATCGGGACAGCCACCGATACGCAGTATTTT. Translated, it gives CASSIGTATDTQYF.

This clone turned up a few times. Other DNA sequences within the sample encode an identical CDR3. This chain uses TRBV27 with TRBJ2-5; D uncertain. V dropped 2 bases and J dropped 2 bases, with 6 bases sitting between them. CDR1 MNHEY and CDR2 SMNVEV come from the germline V gene (reference sequence). The CDR3 extends over 13 amino acids. The CDR3 DNA sequence: TGTGCCAGCAGTTTAAGGGATCAAGAGACCCAGTACTTC. Translating gives CASSLRDQETQYF.

The table lists this clone with a few counts. The V and J genes are TRBV18 and TRBJ2-1, with a weak D call TRBD1 (6 bases). V was trimmed by 6 bases and J by 0 bases, leaving 12 bases between them. This CDR3 is built from 15 residues. Germline CDR1 is KGHSH and CDR2 is LQKENI. The CDR3: CASSTGTRSYNEQFF. Written as DNA, the CDR3 is TGTGCCAGCTCTACAGGGACCCGCTCCTACAATGAGCAGTTCTTC.

This chain joins TRBV5-4 and TRBJ2-5, with 10 bases that match TRBD1. The CDR3 runs 15 residues. Germline CDR1 reads SGHNT; CDR2 reads YYREEE (reference sequence). J gave up 3 bases and V 4 bases, and 6 bases lay outside the gene matches. In DNA, the CDR3 is TGTGCCAGCAGCCTCCCCGGGACAGGGGAAGAGACCCAGTACTTC. Amino acid sequence: CASSLPGTGEETQYF.

In this sample, this clone turned up a few times. This chain joins TRBV11-3 and TRBJ1-2; the D gene is possibly TRBD1 (5 bases). The CDR3 consists of 14 residues. Per germline, CDR1 SGHNT and CDR2 YENEEA. V was shortened by 5 bases and J by 6 bases, with 16 bases between the two germline ends. CDR3 nucleotide sequence: TGTGCCAGCAGCCCAAGTGGGGGAAATGATGGCTACACCTTC. Protein product: CASSPSGGNDGYTF.

This chain connects TRBV7-9 to TRBJ1-1; unclear D gene. This CDR3 is 14 amino acids long. Between the trimmed V and J ends, which lost 4 bases and 4 bases, there was a span of 13 bases. Germline V gives CDR1 SEHNR, CDR2 FQNEAQ (reference sequence). CDR3 amino acids: CASSSPTGSTEAFF. In nucleotides, the CDR3 is TGTGCCAGCAGCTCACCCACTGGGAGCACTGAAGCTTTCTTT. Full variable domain (remainder filled in from reference TRBV7-9 and TRBJ1-1): DTGVSQNPRHKITKRGQNVTFRCDPISEHNRLYWYRQTLGQGPEFLTYFQNEAQLEKSRLLSDRFSAERPKGSFSTLEIQRTEQGDSAMYLCASSSPTGSTEAFFGQGTRLTVV.